The 18 T cell receptor beta chains given below trace back to one sample, sequenced in a study of blood T cells in healthy people across ages. For the second PCR, which ran for 7 to 11 cycles, a sample-barcoded 5' primer and a J-beta primer mix were used. TCRdb passed the 5' RACE reads through MiXCR, listing each CDR3 protein once. The sample consists of about 1.8 million distinct CDR3 sequences, about 50% of them appearing once. Material for sequencing was blood. These receptors were collected from a woman in her thirties or forties in good health.

The chain recombines TRBV4-1 with TRBJ2-4; 9 bases align to TRBD2. The DNA end favors TRBJ2-7, so the J call may be wrong. CDR1 and CDR2 (germline): MGHRA, YSYEKL. The CDR3 extends over 15 amino acids. This CDR3 reads CASSQEWRGGNEQYF. In DNA form, the CDR3 reads TGCGCCAGCAGCCAAGAGTGGCGGGGGGGCAACGAGCAGTACTTC.

The rearrangement joins TRBV4-3 to TRBJ2-5; D is possibly TRBD2 (5 bases). The CDR3 totals 15 residues. CDR1 LGHNA and CDR2 YSLEER come from the germline V gene. V lost 0 bases to trimming and J lost 5 bases, with 13 bases between them. For the CDR3, the DNA is TGCGCCAGCAGCCAAGATATGCGGAGGAAGGAGACCCAGTACTTC. Encoded protein: CASSQDMRRKETQYF.

The V gene is TRBV5-1, the J gene TRBJ2-1; 8 bases agree with TRBD1. The J segment lost 6 bases and the V segment lost 2 bases, leaving 19 bases of the junction unmatched. The germline CDR1 and CDR2 sequences are SGHRS and YFSETQ. This CDR3 spans 19 amino acids. CDR3 amino acids: CASSFWQGAGSPKFNEQFF. The CDR3 nucleotides are TGCGCCAGCAGCTTCTGGCAGGGGGCTGGGTCTCCAAAATTCAATGAGCAGTTCTTC.

The J gene is TRBJ2-4, the V gene TRBV7-8, with D perhaps matching TRBD1 (6 bases). Trimming pared 0 bases from V and 13 bases from J, leaving 19 bases between. The CDR3 contains 15 residues. Germline V gene lookup returns CDR1 SGHVS and CDR2 FQNEAQ. CDR3: CASSLARQGPNEQYF. The CDR3 nucleotides read TGTGCCAGCAGCTTAGCGAGGCAGGGGCCGAATGAGCAGTACTTC.

This clonotype has a count of ten or more. One junction end does not reproduce the germline sequence, and a read error may be involved. The chain has TRBV5-1 and TRBJ2-6; no clear D. The CDR3 has 13 residues. CDR1 and CDR2 from the germline V gene are SGHRS and YFSETQ. This chain's CDR3 is CASSLAGANVLTF. The CDR3 nucleotides are TGTGCCAGCAGCTTAGCTGGGGCCAACGTCCTGACTTTC.

V usage is TRBV20-1 and J usage is TRBJ2-3; D call uncertain. The CDR3 consists of 15 residues. CDR1 DFQATT and CDR2 SNEGSKA come from the germline V gene (reference sequence). V dropped 3 bases and J dropped 0 bases, with 13 bases sitting between them. This CDR3 reads CSASNVETSTDTQYF. The CDR3 coding sequence is TGCAGTGCTAGTAACGTGGAGACTAGCACAGATACGCAGTATTTT.

The CDR3 nucleotides read TGTGCCAGCAGTTTCGGGACAGGGCAGAACACTGAAGCTTTCTTT. It yields the protein CASSFGTGQNTEAFF. This rearrangement joins TRBV6-5 to TRBJ1-1; TRBD1 agrees at 9 bases. This CDR3 contains 15 residues. Per the germline V gene, CDR1 is MNHEY and CDR2 is SVGAGI. Losses at the gene ends were 4 bases for V and 1 base for J; bases not matched to a gene: 4.

The rearrangement links TRBV2 to TRBJ2-7; perhaps TRBD2 as D (7 bases). Germline CDR1 and CDR2: SNHLY and FYNNEI. V lost 7 bases, J lost 2 bases, and 12 bases lay in between. The CDR3 loop spans 13 amino acids. In nucleotides, the CDR3 is TGTGCCAGCATACAGGGAGGGCCCTACGAGCAGTACTTC. Protein sequence: CASIQGGPYEQYF.

The rearrangement joins TRBV11-2 to TRBJ2-1; D unresolved. Germline CDR1 and CDR2: SGHAT and FQNNGV. Trimming removed 1 base at V and 1 base at J, with 14 bases between. This CDR3 spans 17 amino acids. The CDR3 nucleotides read TGTGCCAGCAGCTTAGCTCCTTTGAGGAATTCCTACAATGAGCAGTTCTTC. It encodes CASSLAPLRNSYNEQFF.

The J gene is TRBJ2-5, the V gene TRBV3-1, with D possibly matching TRBD2 (6 bases). CDR3 length equals 13 residues. V dropped 6 bases and J dropped 7 bases, with 15 bases sitting between them. Per germline, CDR1 LGHDT and CDR2 YNNKEL (reference sequence). The CDR3 DNA sequence: TGTGCCAGCAGACACCGGGGGATCGGGACCCAGTACTTC. Translated: CASRHRGIGTQYF.

The V call is TRBV5-1, the J call TRBJ2-1, with 14 bases aligning to TRBD2. Germline CDR1 reads SGHRS; CDR2 reads YFSETQ. This CDR3 region has 16 residues. The ends lost 4 bases at V and 12 bases at J; junction bases unmatched: 12. CDR3 DNA: TGCGCCAGCAGCATGACCGGGACTAGCGGGGGTTTGCTGCAGTTCTTC. Translating it yields CASSMTGTSGGLLQFF.

This clonotype was recorded many times. The chain links TRBV20-1 to TRBJ2-3; D gene unclear. This CDR3 is 12 amino acids long. Germline V gene lookup returns CDR1 DFQATT and CDR2 SNEGSKA (reference sequence). Trimming removed 6 bases from V and 2 bases from J, with 9 bases in between. Here the CDR3 DNA reads TGCAGTGCCCCCGACTTCACAGATACGCAGTATTTT. Encoded protein: CSAPDFTDTQYF.

The rearrangement uses TRBV7-9 and TRBJ2-7; D is undetermined. V lost 5 bases and J 9 bases, leaving 20 bases between the germline ends. The CDR3 has 14 residues. The V gene's germline CDR1 is SEHNR and CDR2 FQNEAQ (reference sequence). Written as DNA, the CDR3 is TGTGCCAGCAGCGAAGGATCCCCAAATGCTGGGCAGTACTTC. Its protein product is CASSEGSPNAGQYF.

This clonotype came up a few times. V usage is TRBV7-2 and J usage is TRBJ2-1; unclear D gene. Germline V gene data show CDR1 as SGHTA and CDR2 as FQGNSA. V lost 0 bases to trimming and J lost 7 bases, with 10 bases between them. The CDR3 length is 14 residues. The CDR3: CASSLAMGGNEQFF. As DNA, the CDR3 is TGTGCCAGCAGCTTAGCGATGGGTGGGAATGAGCAGTTCTTC.

The sample holds a few counts of this clonotype. The V call is TRBV13, the J call TRBJ2-1, with D perhaps matching TRBD2 (5 bases). V shed 0 bases and J shed 9 bases, with 6 bases lying between them. The germline V gene has CDR1 PRHDT and CDR2 FYEKMQ (reference sequence). The CDR3 has 12 residues. Here the CDR3 DNA reads TGTGCCAGCAGCTTAGGAGGACTTGAGCAGTTCTTC. Translation gives CASSLGGLEQFF.

The chain uses TRBV12-3 or TRBV12-4 and TRBJ2-5; TRBD2 agrees at 8 bases. J was trimmed by 5 bases and V by 7 bases; bases with no gene match: 9. The CDR3 extends over 14 amino acids. CDR3 sequence reads: CASNHGGAGETQYF. CDR3 nucleotides: TGTGCCAGCAACCACGGGGGGGCCGGGGAGACCCAGTACTTC.

Worth noting for this clonotype: One end of the junction varies from germline; a read error may be responsible. The V and J genes are TRBV20-1 and TRBJ1-2; D gene ambiguous. This CDR3 region has 12 residues. CDR1 and CDR2 (germline): DFQATT, SNEGSKA (reference sequence). The CDR3 loop is CGARDLRLGYTF. The DNA for the CDR3 is TGCGGTGCTAGAGATCTAAGGCTGGGCTACACCTTC.

This clonotype came up a few times. The chain joins TRBV29-1 to TRBJ2-1; a weak D match, TRBD2 (5 bases). Trimming left V 5 bases short and J 6 bases short, with 11 bases between. The CDR3 sequence is 12 residues long. Germline assignment: CDR1 SQVTM and CDR2 ANQGSEA. This CDR3 is CSVRTGLNEQFF. The CDR3 nucleotides read TGCAGCGTTAGGACTGGGCTCAATGAGCAGTTCTTC.